The next 2 T cell receptor beta chains were all read from a single sample in a study of blood T cell repertoires in COVID-19. Some clones are missing from TCRdb's copy, which holds only in-frame ones; the method was immunoSEQ multiplex PCR. The sample comprises a few hundred thousand clones, about 81% of which are singletons, and about 4.8% rests with the top ten. Material: peripheral blood. The origin of the receptors is a woman between 65 and 79 years old with COVID-19, enrolled during active disease.

The CDR3 sequence: CASSPESRRAEAFF. The CDR3 DNA reads TGTGCCAGCTCCCCCGAAAGTAGGAGGGCAGAAGCTTTCTTT. The chain joins TRBV18 to TRBJ1-1; D ambiguous. The CDR3 runs 14 residues. With 6 bases removed from V and 8 bases from J, the gap between germline ends came to 19 bases. Per the germline V gene, CDR1 is KGHSH and CDR2 is LQKENI.

The genes are TRBV27 and TRBJ2-1, with D unclear. The CDR3 is 13 amino acids. V lost 6 bases and J 0 bases, leaving 6 bases between the germline ends. Germline values: CDR1 MNHEY, CDR2 SMNVEV (reference sequence). The CDR3 bases are TGTGCCAGCAGACTAAGCTCCTACAATGAGCAGTTCTTC. Translated, it gives CASRLSSYNEQFF.